The TCR beta chain described here comes from a study of OX40 agonist ivuxolimab in advanced cancers. Trimming shortened V by 3 bases and J by 7 bases, and 3 bases separated the two germline ends. This CDR3 has 11 residues. Germline V CDR1 and CDR2: MNHEY, SMNVEV (reference sequence). Study observations and caveats: Among patients with partial responses at 0.1-3.0 mg/kg, clonal expansion was among the lowest.

There are a few counts of this clone. Its target is unknown. Assay: immunoSEQ multiplex PCR; the TCRdb copy retains only in-frame clones and omits some. There are around 50,000 clones in the sample; about 87% occur only once, and about 1.8% lies in the top ten. Sampling times: baseline, cycle 4 day 1, cycle 7 day 1. The chain combines TRBV27 with TRBJ2-2; no firm D call. The sequencing used CD4+ or CD8+ T cells sorted from blood, collected in a trial of the OX40 agonist ivuxolimab. The sequence derives from an adult with an advanced solid tumor such as melanoma, head and neck, liver or kidney cancer. The CDR3 region has the DNA TGTGCCAGCAGTTTTCTCGGGGAGCTGTTTTTT. Protein: CASSFLGELFF.